The source of this T cell receptor beta chain is a study of blood T cell repertoires in COVID-19. Study-level background: The origin of the acute and convalescent COVID-19 samples was the United States, Italy and Spain.

TCRdb keeps only in-frame clones here, not all; method: immunoSEQ multiplex PCR. Of around 100,000 clones listed, approximately 90% are singletons. The junction had 6 bases not matched to a gene; V was cut back by 3 bases and J by 0 bases. In germline, CDR1 is SGHNT, CDR2 YENEEA. The CDR3 contains 17 residues. The TCR was taken from a man aged 45-65 years with acute or convalescent COVID-19. The specimen sequenced was peripheral blood. The chain has TRBV11-3 and TRBJ2-3, with 10 bases aligning to TRBD2. The CDR3, as DNA: TGTGCCAGCAGCTTGGGGCTAGCGGGGGCCAGCACAGATACGCAGTATTTT. This gives the protein CASSLGLAGASTDTQYF. The whole variable domain, remainder taken from reference TRBV11-3 and TRBJ2-3, is EAGVVQSPRYKIIEKKQPVAFWCNPISGHNTLYWYLQNLGQGPELLIRYENEEAVDDSQLPKDRFSAERLKGVDSTLKIQPAELGDSAVYLCASSLGLAGASTDTQYFGPGTRLTVL.